Described below is a single TCR beta chain sequence and its context. The target antigen is unknown. Combination of CD45RO+ cells with CCR7-negative CD45RA+ TemRA cells was used for CD8 memory. Source study methods: For the immunoSEQ data, sequences were junction-only without quality scores, so filtering differed. Libraries were prepared by immunoSEQ multiplex PCR; TCRdb keeps only in-frame clonotypes and omits some of them. V and J calls and clone size are those listed in that table; D and trimming were worked out from the DNA. This sample yields around 99,000 clones, of which 68% are seen a single time; approximately 46% belongs to the top ten. Germline CDR1 reads SGHVS; CDR2 reads FQNEAQ. V lost 5 bases to trimming and J lost 0 bases, with 5 bases between them. This CDR3 is built from 12 residues. These data are taken from a study of shared clonotypes between healthy human individuals. Regarding the study as a whole: For sorted subsets, rarefaction showed incomplete sequencing despite large depth.

Source material: memory CD8+ T cells sorted from blood. The subset here: CD45RO+ cells pooled with CCR7-negative TemRA cells. The rearrangement joins TRBV7-8 to TRBJ2-7; no clear D gene. The clonotype originates from a man younger than 45 in good health. The CDR3 DNA is TGTGCCAGCAGCGAAAACTCCTACGAGCAGTACTTC. It encodes CASSENSYEQYF.